Listed below are T cell receptor beta chains from one sample, sequenced in a study of shared T cell receptors in the human thymus. TCRdb's copy holds only in-frame clones and misses some; the assay was immunoSEQ multiplex PCR. The repertoire includes hundreds of thousands of clones, 80% to 90% of them detected once, and around 0.01% sits in the top ten. These data were also reused for a study on human thymus T cells.

Sequenced input: thymocytes. All receptors come from a girl under three years old with a congenital heart defect. Each CDR3 is given with its conserved first and last residue. D genes are given only for firm matches. Expanded clones are given a class, and other clones once, few, many or no size at all.

V	D	size	J	CDR3	DNA
TRBV6-6	-	-	TRBJ1-1	CASETRSNTEAFF	TGTGCCAGTGAGACAAGAAGTAACACTGAAGCTTTCTTT
TRBV7-6	-	-	TRBJ2-7	CASSLGRTVPYEQYF	TGTGCCAGCAGCTTAGGTCGTACAGTCCCCTACGAGCAGTACTTC
TRBV5-4	-	once	TRBJ2-3	CASEFADTQYF	TGTGCCAGCGAGTTCGCAGATACGCAGTATTTT
TRBV7-3	-	-	TRBJ1-1	CASSLGQWDTEAFF	TGTGCCAGCAGCTTGGGACAATGGGACACTGAAGCTTTCTTT
TRBV4-3	-	-	TRBJ2-3	CASSQDKWASDTQYF	TGCGCCAGCAGCCAAGATAAGTGGGCATCAGATACGCAGTATTTT
TRBV6-5	-	-	TRBJ1-2	CASSYSQGHGYTF	TGTGCCAGCAGTTACAGTCAGGGCCATGGCTACACCTTC
TRBV7-9	-	-	TRBJ1-4	CASSLAKQRDTNEKLFF	TGTGCCAGCAGCTTAGCTAAGCAACGGGACACCAATGAAAAACTGTTTTTT
TRBV2	-	-	TRBJ1-1	CASSVHSIQRHMNTEAFF	TGTGCCAGCAGTGTACATTCAATTCAGAGACACATGAACACTGAAGCTTTCTTT
TRBV11-2	-	-	TRBJ1-1	CASSRPWDAGRGTEAFF	TGTGCCAGCAGCCGACCATGGGATGCGGGTCGGGGCACTGAAGCTTTCTTT
TRBV28	-	-	TRBJ1-1	CASSLPTGKNTEAFF	TGTGCCAGCAGTTTGCCAACAGGGAAGAACACTGAAGCTTTCTTT
TRBV5-4	-	once	TRBJ1-5	CASSLEGVGPQHF	TGTGCCAGCAGCTTGGAAGGGGTAGGGCCCCAGCATTTT
TRBV4-3	TRBD2	-	TRBJ2-6	CASSPMGGGSSGANVLTF	TGCGCCAGCAGCCCTATGGGGGGGGGAAGCTCTGGGGCCAACGTCCTGACTTTC
TRBV4-3	-	-	TRBJ1-2	CASSQDLQAIRNYGYTF	TGCGCCAGCAGCCAAGATCTACAGGCAATCAGGAACTATGGCTACACCTTC
TRBV7-3	TRBD1	-	TRBJ1-2	CASSLTSGGGYTF	TGTGCCAGCAGCTTAACTTCAGGGGGCGGCTACACCTTC
TRBV7-9	TRBD1	-	TRBJ1-1	CASSTHFHGTGPPGAFF	TGTGCCAGCAGCACGCACTTTCACGGGACAGGGCCGCCTGGAGCTTTCTTT
TRBV4-3	TRBD2	-	TRBJ2-1	CASSQDLPPGGGHSNEQFF	TGCGCCAGCAGCCAAGATCTCCCCCCTGGCGGGGGGCATTCTAATGAGCAGTTCTTC
TRBV4-1	-	-	TRBJ1-2	CASSQDRGYGYTF	TGCGCCAGCAGCCAAGACAGGGGCTATGGCTACACCTTC
TRBV4-1	-	-	TRBJ1-3	CASSREDRKSSGNTIYF	TGCGCCAGCAGCCGTGAGGACAGAAAGAGCTCTGGAAACACCATATATTTT